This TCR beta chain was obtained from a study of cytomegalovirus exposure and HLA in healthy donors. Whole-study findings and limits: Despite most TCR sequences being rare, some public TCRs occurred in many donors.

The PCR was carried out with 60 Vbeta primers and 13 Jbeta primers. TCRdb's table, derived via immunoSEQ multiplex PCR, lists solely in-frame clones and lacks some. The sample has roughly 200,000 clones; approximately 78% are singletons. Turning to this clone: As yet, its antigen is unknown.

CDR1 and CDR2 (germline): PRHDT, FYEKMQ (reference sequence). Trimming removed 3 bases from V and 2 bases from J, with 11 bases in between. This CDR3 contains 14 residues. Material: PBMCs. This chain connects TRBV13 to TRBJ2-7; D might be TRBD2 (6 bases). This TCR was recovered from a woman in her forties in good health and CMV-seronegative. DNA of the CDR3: TGTGCCAGCAGCTTGGGACTCACTACCTACGAGCAGTACTTC. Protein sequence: CASSLGLTTYEQYF.